A single sample is the source of the 10 T cell receptor beta chains below, sequenced in a study of sequential checkpoint blockade in melanoma. The assay was immunoSEQ multiplex PCR, and TCRdb's table has in-frame clones only and misses some. The repertoire consists of more than 10,000 clones, with 25% to 30% occurring once and the leading ten covering around a sixth. The treatment here: randomized to nivolumab then ipilimumab (arm A) or the reverse (arm B). The specimen was tumor tissue (inferred from file names), collected from a patient given nivolumab and ipilimumab in sequence. Receptors originate from a human donor with melanoma.

The V call is TRBV18, the J call TRBJ2-1, with 7 bases matching TRBD2. Germline trimming cut 2 bases from V and 3 bases from J; bases unmatched to any gene: 1. The CDR3 consists of 14 residues. Germline values: CDR1 KGHSH, CDR2 LQKENI. The CDR3 region has the DNA TGTGCCAGCTCACCAGGCGGGGGCTACAATGAGCAGTTCTTC. Residues: CASSPGGGYNEQFF.

This clone was counted a few times. The chain recombines TRBV9 with TRBJ2-4; no clear D gene. CDR3 length equals 15 residues. CDR1 and CDR2 (germline): SGDLS, YYNGEE. V was shortened by 5 bases and J by 0 bases, with 12 bases between the two germline ends. CDR3 residues: CASSMSEIAKNIQYF. In DNA, the CDR3 is TGTGCCAGCAGTATGTCAGAAATAGCCAAAAACATTCAGTACTTC.

This clone qualifies as medium-sized. J is TRBJ2-3 and V is TRBV28; D may be TRBD2 (5 bases). Trimming took off 4 bases at V and 2 bases at J, with 7 bases between the two ends. Germline V gene data show CDR1 as MDHEN and CDR2 as SYDVKM. CDR3 length: 13 residues. The CDR3 DNA sequence: TGTGCCAGCAGTTGGGGAGCCACAGATACGCAGTATTTT. Encoded protein: CASSWGATDTQYF.

The chain joins TRBV29-1 to TRBJ2-7, with 10 bases that match TRBD1. The germline CDR1 and CDR2 sequences are SQVTM and ANQGSEA. The CDR3 totals 14 residues. Trimming removed 0 bases from V and 7 bases from J; junction bases left unmatched: 6. CDR3: CSVEEYGQGGEQYF. The DNA of the CDR3 is TGCAGCGTTGAAGAGTACGGACAGGGGGGGGAGCAGTACTTC.

This clone was seen more than once but under ten times. CDR3 coding DNA: TGTGCCAGCAGTTTTCAGGGGGCGATCTGGCATACGGACTACGAGCAGTACTTC. Encoded protein: CASSFQGAIWHTDYEQYF. The chain combines TRBV28 with TRBJ2-7, with 8 bases aligning to TRBD1. After removal of 3 bases from V and 3 bases from J, the junction contained 16 bases not matched to a gene. The germline gives CDR1 MDHEN, CDR2 SYDVKM. The CDR3 length is 18 residues.

The sample holds a few counts of this clone. The rearrangement joins TRBV6-8 to TRBJ1-1, with D possibly being TRBD1 (5 bases). Trimming removed 4 bases at V and 5 bases at J, with 17 bases between. Germline V gives CDR1 MNHGY, CDR2 SAAAGT. The CDR3 covers 15 residues. The CDR3 DNA follows: TGTGCCAGCAGTTTCCAGGACAACAGAGGGACTGAAGCTTTCTTT. It is translated as CASSFQDNRGTEAFF.

The chain uses TRBV19 and TRBJ2-3; 10 nucleotides line up with TRBD1. V lost 6 bases, J lost 4 bases, and 10 bases stayed unmatched. Germline CDR1 is LNHDA and CDR2 is SQIVND (reference sequence). This CDR3 region has 16 residues. In DNA form, the CDR3 reads TGTGCCAGTAGCGAATCCGGGACAGGGGTTTCAGATACGCAGTATTTT. It specifies CASSESGTGVSDTQYF. Full variable domain (rest looked up from reference TRBV19 and TRBJ2-3): DGGITQSPKYLFRKEGQNVTLSCEQNLNHDAMYWYRQDPGQGLRLIYYSQIVNDFQKGDIAEGYSVSREKKESFPLTVTSAQKNPTAFYLCASSESGTGVSDTQYFGPGTRLTVL.

The CDR3 nucleotides are TGTGCCAGTAGACCCCAAGTTTCCTACAATGAGCAGTTCTTC. Its translation: CASRPQVSYNEQFF. This chain joins TRBV19 and TRBJ2-1; D is uncertain. V was cut by 6 bases and J by 1 base, with 10 bases left in between. The CDR3 spans 14 residues. In germline, CDR1 is LNHDA, CDR2 SQIVND (reference sequence).

This clone has more than one count but fewer than ten. V is TRBV12-5 and J is TRBJ2-1; 8 positions match TRBD2. In germline, CDR1 is LGHNT, CDR2 FRNRAP. There are 16 residues in the CDR3. The DNA of the CDR3 is TGTGCCAGCCTTATCTCCCGGACTAGCCCCTACAATGAGCAGTTCTTC. The encoded protein is CASLISRTSPYNEQFF.

This clone was observed a few times. The chain links TRBV6-8 to TRBJ2-1; D is perhaps TRBD1 or TRBD2 (5 bases each). The CDR3 has 14 amino acids. Germline V gene sequence: CDR1 MNHGY, CDR2 SAAAGT. Trimming pared 6 bases from V and 4 bases from J, leaving 13 bases between. The CDR3: CASSRDVGYNEQFF. The CDR3 DNA reads TGTGCCAGCAGCCGGGACGTGGGGTACAATGAGCAGTTCTTC.